This T cell receptor beta chain was recovered during a study of OX40 agonist ivuxolimab in advanced cancers. Regarding the study as a whole: Averaged across samples, CD8+ T cells carried more expanded clones than CD4+ did. At doses 0.1 to 3.0 mg/kg, CD4+ and CD8+ clones expanded. The antigen specificity of the peripheral T cells (those that were expanded) was not determined.

Sequencing used immunoSEQ multiplex PCR; TCRdb keeps in-frame clones, though not all of them. The table lists tens of thousands of clones, roughly nine tenths of them singletons. The investigators sampled blood at baseline, at cycle 4 day 1, and at cycle 7 day 1. Details on this clone: Its target is unknown.

The CDR3 covers 19 residues. The V segment lost 5 bases and the J segment 6 bases; nucleotides outside the gene matches: 15. Germline V CDR1 and CDR2: SGHVS, FQNEAQ. The rearrangement uses TRBV7-8 and TRBJ2-2; TRBD2 matches 13 bases. The clonotype originates from an adult with an advanced solid tumor such as melanoma, head and neck, liver or kidney cancer. This specimen consisted of CD4+ or CD8+ T cells sorted from blood, obtained in a trial of the OX40 agonist ivuxolimab. CDR3 in amino acids: CASSPPGRTSGSQAGELFF. In DNA, the CDR3 is TGTGCCAGCAGCCCCCCAGGGCGGACTAGCGGGAGTCAGGCCGGGGAGCTGTTTTTT.